The clone carrying this T cell receptor beta chain was picked up one time. Its antigen remains unknown. CDR3 size: 16 residues. Germline lookup yields CDR1 SEHNR and CDR2 FQNEAQ (reference sequence). J gave up 2 bases and V 5 bases, and 9 bases lay outside the gene matches. These data are taken from a study of T cell responses to AZD1222 COVID-19 vaccine. Findings and caveats of the study: At study baseline, merely over 5 AZD1222 recipients were seropositive. Clonal diversity was possibly underestimated; the donors were predominantly white British and more often female. The reported proportion of spike-specific TCRs targeting unmutated variant regions was nearly half. An increase in Spike-specific TCR breadth and depth was observed after two AZD1222 doses.

The protocol was immunoSEQ multiplex PCR, while the TCRdb copy is restricted to in-frame clones and leaves out a portion. Of roughly 150,000 clones listed, around nine tenths are singletons. The sample was peripheral blood, taken on day 0 of AZD1222 vaccination. The sequence was obtained from an adult in good health. The chain employs TRBV7-9 and TRBJ2-5; 9 bases fit TRBD1. The CDR3 DNA reads TGTGCCAGCAGCCTCCCCGGGACAGGGACACAAGAGACCCAGTACTTC. Its translation is CASSLPGTGTQETQYF. The full variable domain, in which reference TRBV7-9 and TRBJ2-5 provide the parts outside the CDR3, is DTGVSQNPRHKITKRGQNVTFRCDPISEHNRLYWYRQTLGQGPEFLTYFQNEAQLEKSRLLSDRFSAERPKGSFSTLEIQRTEQGDSAMYLCASSLPGTGTQETQYFGPGTRLLVL.